One and the same sample provided the 22 T cell receptor beta chains below, sequenced in a study of CD8 T cells in ankylosing spondylitis. MiXCR, run by TCRdb on the 5' RACE reads, gives a single entry per CDR3 protein. The table includes about 420,000 distinct CDR3 sequences, about 22% detected once. Antigens of these TCRs are unknown. Whole-study findings and limits: About 8 highly homologous variants made up a TCR beta motif, and this motif appeared characteristic of ankylosing spondylitis blood.

Sequencing was performed on blood, either unsorted or a sorted T cell fraction (not recorded which). These receptors were collected from a male donor with ankylosing spondylitis.

There are a few counts of this clonotype. The V and J genes are TRBV20-1 and TRBJ2-7, with D possibly matching TRBD1 (5 bases). V was pared by 3 bases and J by 6 bases, with 12 bases between. This CDR3 is built from 12 residues. Germline V gives CDR1 DFQATT, CDR2 SNEGSKA (reference sequence). The CDR3 region has the DNA TGCAGTGCTAGGCGCCAGGGCGGCGAGCAGTACTTC. This codes for CSARRQGGEQYF.

V and J are TRBV7-2 and TRBJ2-7; 7 bases are a match to TRBD1. The trim removed 5 bases at V and 6 bases at J, leaving 4 bases unmatched. Germline assignment: CDR1 SGHTA and CDR2 FQGNSA. The CDR3 is made up of 12 amino acids. The CDR3 sequence is CASSRAGGEQYF. CDR3 nucleotides: TGTGCCAGCAGCCGCGCAGGGGGCGAGCAGTACTTC.

The V and J genes are TRBV12-3 or TRBV12-4 and TRBJ1-2; the match to TRBD1 covers 7 bases. This CDR3 has 13 residues. J gave up 2 bases and V 5 bases, and 2 bases lay outside the gene matches. CDR3 sequence (DNA): TGTGCCAGCAGTATGGGACAGAACTATGGCTACACCTTC. This gives the protein CASSMGQNYGYTF.

V and J are TRBV20-1 and TRBJ2-1; 7 nucleotides agree with TRBD1. Per the germline V gene, CDR1 is DFQATT and CDR2 is SNEGSKA (reference sequence). The length of the CDR3 is 15 residues. Trimming took 6 bases from V and 0 from J; bases not matched to a gene: 8. The CDR3 is CSATGQATSYNEQFF. The DNA for the CDR3 is TGCAGTGCCACCGGACAGGCAACCTCCTACAATGAGCAGTTCTTC.

This clonotype has only a few counts. The chain is built from TRBV4-2 and TRBJ1-4; 8 bases map to TRBD1. Trimming removed 3 bases from V and 6 bases from J; junction bases left unmatched: 3. The CDR3 is made up of 14 amino acids. The V gene's germline CDR1 is LGHNA and CDR2 YNFKEQ. CDR3 bases: TGTGCCAGCAGCCAGACAGGGGCTCATGAAAAACTGTTTTTT. Translation gives CASSQTGAHEKLFF.

This clonotype was found a few times. V gene TRBV7-9 combines with J gene TRBJ2-7; the D gene is possibly TRBD2 (5 bases). Germline V gene data show CDR1 as SEHNR and CDR2 as FQNEAQ (reference sequence). V lost 1 base and J lost 6, with 13 bases in between. This CDR3 region has 14 residues. The CDR3 coding sequence is TGTGCCAGCAGCTTAGGAGGGTTACCCGGCGAGCAGTACTTC. This translates into CASSLGGLPGEQYF.

The rearrangement joins TRBV9 to TRBJ1-1; unclear D gene. The CDR3 loop spans 15 amino acids. With 4 bases removed from V and 9 bases from J, the gap between germline ends came to 22 bases. Germline CDR1 SGDLS, CDR2 YYNGEE. The DNA of the CDR3 is TGTGCCAGCAGCCGCGGGGTGAAGGCGGTCGTTAAAGCTTTCTTT. Its translation is CASSRGVKAVVKAFF. The entire variable domain, with the rest obtained from reference TRBV9 and TRBJ1-1, is as follows: DSGVTQTPKHLITATGQRVTLRCSPRSGDLSVYWYQQSLDQGLQFLIQYYNGEERAKGNILERFSAQQFPDLHSELNLSSLELGDSALYFCASSRGVKAVVKAFFGQGTRLTVV.

This clonotype came up a few times. J is TRBJ1-5 and V is TRBV21-1; TRBD1, the D gene given by the table, was not confirmed from the DNA. TRBV21-1 is termed a pseudogene. The CDR3 has 14 amino acids. The CDR3 DNA sequence: TGTGCCCTCAGGTCGGGCGACCCTAATCAGCCCCAGCATTTT. This gives the protein CALRSGDPNQPQHF.

This clonotype has more than one count but fewer than ten. V and J are TRBV5-1 and TRBJ2-7; 9 bases map to TRBD1. Germline CDR1 and CDR2: SGHRS and YFSETQ. Trimming cost V 4 bases and J 2 bases; bases outside gene matches: 7. This CDR3 has 15 amino acids. The CDR3 protein is CASSPQGQGPYEQYF. In DNA, the CDR3 is TGCGCCAGCAGCCCCCAGGGACAGGGACCCTACGAGCAGTACTTC.

This clonotype has at least ten counts. The CDR3 region is CSAGAGANQPQHF. Here the CDR3 DNA reads TGCAGTGCAGGGGCCGGGGCCAATCAGCCCCAGCATTTT. The chain carries TRBV20-1 and TRBJ1-5, with D possibly TRBD1 on 5 matching bases. The CDR3 contains 13 residues. Germline loops: CDR1 DFQATT, CDR2 SNEGSKA (reference sequence). Trimming pared 6 bases from V and 3 bases from J, leaving 12 bases between.

This chain uses TRBV6-5 with TRBJ2-5; TRBD1 matches at 7 bases. V lost 6 bases to trimming and J lost 9 bases; unmatched junction nucleotides: 7. Germline CDR1 reads MNHEY; CDR2 reads SVGAGI. This CDR3 has 12 amino acids. CDR3 nucleotide sequence: TGTGCCAGCAGGACAGGGTCCGGGGCCCAGTACTTC. This sequence encodes CASRTGSGAQYF.

This chain uses TRBV28 with TRBJ2-7, with TRBD1 as a possible D gene (6 bases). Trimming pared 5 bases from V and 6 bases from J, leaving 11 bases between. The CDR3 length is 12 residues. The germline gives CDR1 MDHEN, CDR2 SYDVKM. CDR3 sequence: CASSRGSSEQYF. In DNA form, the CDR3 reads TGTGCCAGCAGTAGGGGGTCGAGCGAGCAGTACTTC.

This clonotype was observed a few times. The chain couples TRBV7-7 to TRBJ2-1, with D unresolved. CDR1 SSHAT and CDR2 FNYEAQ come from the germline V gene (reference sequence). Trimming took off 5 bases at V and 7 bases at J, with 18 bases between the two ends. This CDR3 contains 15 residues. The CDR3 DNA reads TGTGCCAGCAGCCCTAGGCGCAACGATTTTAATGAGCAGTTCTTC. Amino acid sequence: CASSPRRNDFNEQFF. Looking up the rest from reference TRBV7-7 and TRBJ2-1 gives the full variable domain: GAGVSQSPRYKVTKRGQDVTLRCDPISSHATLYWYQQALGQGPEFLTYFNYEAQPDKSGLPSDRFSAERPEGSISTLTIQRTEQRDSAMYRCASSPRRNDFNEQFFGPGTRLTVL.

This clonotype has just a few counts. This rearrangement joins TRBV28 to TRBJ2-5, with 7 bases lining up with TRBD2. This CDR3 contains 15 residues. V was pared by 6 bases and J by 4 bases, with 11 bases of the junction left unmatched. The germline V gene encodes CDR1 MDHEN and CDR2 SYDVKM. The CDR3 DNA is TGTGCCAGCAGCCCTGCCGGGGGGAATCGAGAGACCCAGTACTTC. Its protein product is CASSPAGGNRETQYF.

V gene TRBV9 combines with J gene TRBJ2-3; a possible D gene is TRBD1 (5 bases). This CDR3 is built from 13 residues. CDR1 SGDLS and CDR2 YYNGEE come from the germline V gene. V was clipped by 6 bases and J by 4 bases, with 12 bases between them. The CDR3 nucleotides are TGTGCCAGCAACGTCCAGGGCGCAGATACGCAGTATTTT. It yields the protein CASNVQGADTQYF.

The chain recombines TRBV20-1 with TRBJ2-1, with 13 bases fitting TRBD2. The CDR3 length is 15 residues. Losses at the gene ends were 3 bases for V and 9 bases for J; bases not matched to a gene: 8. CDR1 DFQATT and CDR2 SNEGSKA come from the germline V gene (reference sequence). Here the CDR3 reads CSASGLAGENSEQFF. Here the CDR3 DNA reads TGCAGTGCTAGCGGACTAGCGGGAGAGAACAGTGAGCAGTTCTTC.

In its sample, this clonotype was seen a few times. The chain uses TRBV5-6 and TRBJ1-1; the D is unclear. Germline loops: CDR1 SGHDT, CDR2 YYEEEE. The CDR3 runs to 15 residues. Trimming cost V 2 bases and J 5 bases, with 16 bases left between them. Written as DNA, the CDR3 is TGTGCCAGCAGCTTAATTGGGAGCCGTGGGACTGAAGCTTTCTTT. Translated, it gives CASSLIGSRGTEAFF.

A few counts support this clonotype. The CDR3 here is CASSRGLAGVYEQYF. The CDR3, as DNA: TGTGCCAGCAGCCGAGGACTAGCGGGAGTTTACGAGCAGTACTTC. The chain joins TRBV12-3 or TRBV12-4 to TRBJ2-7; 13 bases are shared with TRBD2. After removal of 6 bases from V and 4 bases from J, the junction contained 6 bases not matched to a gene. This CDR3 region has 15 residues.

The V and J genes are TRBV4-2 and TRBJ2-6; TRBD1 matches at 7 bases. The CDR3 extends over 16 amino acids. Unmatched junction bases numbered 3, after V lost 4 bases and J lost 0 bases. Germline V gene lookup returns CDR1 LGHNA and CDR2 YNFKEQ. The CDR3 DNA sequence: TGTGCCAGCAGCCTGGGACAGTTCTCTGGGGCCAACGTCCTGACTTTC. Protein product: CASSLGQFSGANVLTF.

The chain couples TRBV10-3 to TRBJ1-1, with D possibly being TRBD1 (5 bases). Trimming shortened V by 5 bases and J by 1 base, and 11 bases separated the two germline ends. Per the germline V gene, CDR1 is ENHRY and CDR2 is SYGVKD. CDR3 length: 14 residues. CDR3 residues: CAISSGRRNTEAFF. For the CDR3, the DNA is TGTGCCATCAGTTCAGGGAGACGGAACACTGAAGCTTTCTTT.

This chain joins TRBV29-1 and TRBJ1-1; possible D gene TRBD1, 6 bases. Deletions cut 3 bases from V and 6 bases from J, with 20 bases between. Germline V gives CDR1 SQVTM, CDR2 ANQGSEA. CDR3 length: 15 residues. The CDR3 region has the DNA TGCAGCGTTGATTGGGGGCAGGTTGGTATCCCTGAAGCTTTCTTT. This encodes CSVDWGQVGIPEAFF.

The V and J genes are TRBV18 and TRBJ2-6, with D possibly being TRBD2 (5 bases). Germline V gene lookup returns CDR1 KGHSH and CDR2 LQKENI. The V gene lost 3 bases and the J gene lost 2 bases, with 5 bases spanning the gap. CDR3 size: 14 residues. CDR3 sequence: CASSPTTGANVLTF. The CDR3 coding sequence is TGTGCCAGCTCACCGACTACTGGGGCCAACGTCCTGACTTTC.